Sequencing of this TCR beta chain was carried out in a study of chemoradiotherapy in HPV16-positive cancers. Across the whole study: Functional T-cell assays on two HPV16-positive patients' cells defined candidate HPV-specific clones and common TCR motifs. Study results and caveats: In HPV16-positive patients, HPV-responsive T-cell expansion tracked better recurrence-free survival. Candidate HPV-specific clones and E7-related TCR motifs grew in tumor during treatment. Functional assays defining HPV-specific T cells used only a couple of HPV16-positive patients.

Germline trimming cut 8 bases from V and 5 bases from J; bases unmatched to any gene: 6. The length of the CDR3 is 13 residues. Germline V CDR1 and CDR2: MNHEY, SVGAGI. Profiled with immunoSEQ multiplex PCR; TCRdb holds only in-frame clones, not every one. The sample records approximately 8,400 clones, about 84% being singletons. Details on this clone: Its cognate antigen is unknown.

This receptor was identified in a human donor with HPV-associated anogenital cancer. The V and J genes are TRBV6-5 and TRBJ2-5, with 9 positions matching TRBD2. The sample was taken from a patient who underwent chemoradiotherapy. The CDR3 bases are TGTGCCAGCGGCCTAGCGGGGAGCGAGACCCAGTACTTC. It encodes CASGLAGSETQYF.